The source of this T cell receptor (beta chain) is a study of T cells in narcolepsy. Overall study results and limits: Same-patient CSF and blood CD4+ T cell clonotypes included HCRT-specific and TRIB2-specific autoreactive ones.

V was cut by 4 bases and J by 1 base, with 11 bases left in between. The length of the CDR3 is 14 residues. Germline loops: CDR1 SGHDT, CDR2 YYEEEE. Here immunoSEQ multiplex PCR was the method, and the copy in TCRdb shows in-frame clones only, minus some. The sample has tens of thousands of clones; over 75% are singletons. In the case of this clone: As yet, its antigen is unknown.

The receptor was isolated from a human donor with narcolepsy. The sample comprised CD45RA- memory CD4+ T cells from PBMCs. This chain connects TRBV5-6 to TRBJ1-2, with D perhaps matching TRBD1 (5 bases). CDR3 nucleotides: TGTGCCAGCAGCCGGAAAGGGGTTAACTATGGCTACACCTTC. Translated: CASSRKGVNYGYTF. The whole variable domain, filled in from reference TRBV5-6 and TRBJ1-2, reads DAGVTQSPTHLIKTRGQQVTLRCSPKSGHDTVSWYQQALGQGPQFIFQYYEEEERQRGNFPDRFSGHQFPNYSSELNVNALLLGDSALYLCASSRKGVNYGYTFGSGTRLTVV.